The sequence of this T cell receptor beta chain was determined in a study of T-cell reconstitution after alpha-beta-depleted transplantation in children. Overall study findings and caveats: Expanded clones from the graft, numbering several hundred, reportedly supplied alpha-beta T cells about two months after transplant. T-cell numbers and diversity, one year after transplant, stemmed largely from T cells that were newly produced. Elevated TCRbeta diversity at day 60 was traced, in some patients, to surviving recipient T cells and thymic progenitors.

This CDR3 comprises 12 residues. Trimming took off 4 bases at V and 6 bases at J, with 6 bases between the two ends. Germline lookup yields CDR1 MGHDK and CDR2 SYGVNS. Unique molecular identifiers were incorporated when the TCRbeta library was constructed. TCRdb redid the calling of the PCR reads with MiXCR, one entry per CDR3 protein. This sample yields fewer than 250,000 distinct CDR3 sequences, of which approximately 8% are seen a single time; under 8% belongs to the top ten. This clonotype showed up many times. What it recognizes is unknown. V and J are TRBV25-1 and TRBJ1-4; D call uncertain. This TCR came from a male patient aged 10-17 years who had a stem cell transplant for acute lymphoblastic leukemia, so the T cells may come from the graft donor. Specimen: PBMCs, mostly from graft donor cells, collected 180 days after TCRalphabeta/CD19-depleted stem cell transplant. The CDR3 region has the DNA TGTGCCAGCAGTGCCCGGGATGAAAAACTGTTTTTT. This encodes CASSARDEKLFF.